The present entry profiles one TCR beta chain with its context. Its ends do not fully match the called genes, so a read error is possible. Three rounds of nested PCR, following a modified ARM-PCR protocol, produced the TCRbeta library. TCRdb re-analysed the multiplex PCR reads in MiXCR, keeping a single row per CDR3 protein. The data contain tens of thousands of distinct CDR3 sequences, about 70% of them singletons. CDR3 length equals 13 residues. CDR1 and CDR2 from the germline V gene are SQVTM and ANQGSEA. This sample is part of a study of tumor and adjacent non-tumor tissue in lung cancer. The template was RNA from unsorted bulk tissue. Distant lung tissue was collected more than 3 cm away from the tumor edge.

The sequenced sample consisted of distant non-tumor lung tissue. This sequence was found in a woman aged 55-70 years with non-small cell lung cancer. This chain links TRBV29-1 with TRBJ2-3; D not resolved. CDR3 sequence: CSVGRFDTETQYF. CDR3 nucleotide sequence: TGCAGCGTTGGGAGATTCGACACAGAAACGCAGTATTTT.